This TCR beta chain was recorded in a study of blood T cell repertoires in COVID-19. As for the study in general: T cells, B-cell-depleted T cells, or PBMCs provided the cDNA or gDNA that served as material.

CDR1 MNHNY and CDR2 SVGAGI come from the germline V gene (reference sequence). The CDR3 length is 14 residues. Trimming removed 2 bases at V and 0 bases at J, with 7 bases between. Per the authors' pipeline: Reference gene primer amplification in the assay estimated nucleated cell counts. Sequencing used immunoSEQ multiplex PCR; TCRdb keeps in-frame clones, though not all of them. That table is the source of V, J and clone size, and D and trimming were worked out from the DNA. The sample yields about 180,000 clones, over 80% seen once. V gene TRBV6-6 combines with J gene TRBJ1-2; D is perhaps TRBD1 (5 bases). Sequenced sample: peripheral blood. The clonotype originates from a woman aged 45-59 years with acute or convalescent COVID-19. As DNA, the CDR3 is TGTGCCAGCAGTTACGGGGGGTCTAACTATGGCTACACCTTC. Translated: CASSYGGSNYGYTF.